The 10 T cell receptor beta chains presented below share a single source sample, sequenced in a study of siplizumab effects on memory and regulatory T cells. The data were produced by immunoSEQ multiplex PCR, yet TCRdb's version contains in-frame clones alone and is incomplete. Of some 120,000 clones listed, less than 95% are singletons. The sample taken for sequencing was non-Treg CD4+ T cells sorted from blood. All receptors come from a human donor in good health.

The CDR3 bases are TGTGCCAGCAGCTCAAACAGGGTTACTGAAGCTTTCTTT. This gives the protein CASSSNRVTEAFF. This rearrangement joins TRBV2 to TRBJ1-1, with D possibly TRBD1 on 6 matching bases. CDR3 length: 13 amino acids. The V end lost 6 bases, the J end lost 5 bases, and 13 bases lay between the germline ends. The germline V gene encodes CDR1 SNHLY and CDR2 FYNNEI.

CDR3 in amino acids: CASSLPGATYGYTF. CDR3 in DNA: TGTGCCAGCAGCTTGCCAGGGGCAACCTATGGCTACACCTTC. The chain recombines TRBV5-6 with TRBJ1-2; a weak D match, TRBD1 (6 bases). This CDR3 region has 14 residues. Trimming shortened V by 1 base and J by 4 bases, and 11 bases separated the two germline ends. Germline CDR1 and CDR2: SGHDT and YYEEEE.

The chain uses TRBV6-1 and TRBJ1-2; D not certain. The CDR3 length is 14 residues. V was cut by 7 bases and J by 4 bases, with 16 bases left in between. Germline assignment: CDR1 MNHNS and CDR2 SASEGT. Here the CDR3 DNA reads TGTGCCAGCAACGCTAACCCTCTGCTCTATGGCTACACCTTC. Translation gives CASNANPLLYGYTF.

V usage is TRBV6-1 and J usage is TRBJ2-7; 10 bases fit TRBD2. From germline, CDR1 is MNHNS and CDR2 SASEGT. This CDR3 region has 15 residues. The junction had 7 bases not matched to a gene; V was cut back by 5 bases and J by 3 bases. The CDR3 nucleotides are TGTGCCAGCAGTTCGGGACTAGCGATCCACTACGAGCAGTACTTC. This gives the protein CASSSGLAIHYEQYF.

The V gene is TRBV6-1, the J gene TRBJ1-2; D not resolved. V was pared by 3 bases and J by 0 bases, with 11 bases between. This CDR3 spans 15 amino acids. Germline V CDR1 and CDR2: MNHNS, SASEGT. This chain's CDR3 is CASSDTGVSNYGYTF. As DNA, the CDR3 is TGTGCCAGCAGTGATACGGGAGTTTCTAACTATGGCTACACCTTC.

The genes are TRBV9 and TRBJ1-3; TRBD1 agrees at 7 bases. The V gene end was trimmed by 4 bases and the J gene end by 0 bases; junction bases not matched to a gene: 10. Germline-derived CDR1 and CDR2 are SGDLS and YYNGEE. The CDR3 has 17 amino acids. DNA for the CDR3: TGTGCCAGCAGCCTACGGACAGGAGACAGCTCTGGAAACACCATATATTTT. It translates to CASSLRTGDSSGNTIYF.

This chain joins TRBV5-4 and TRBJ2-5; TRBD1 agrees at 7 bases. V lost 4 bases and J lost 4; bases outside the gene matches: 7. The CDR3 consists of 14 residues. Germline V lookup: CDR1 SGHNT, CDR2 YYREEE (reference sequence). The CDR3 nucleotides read TGTGCCAGCAGCCACAACAGGGGTCCAGAGACCCAGTACTTC. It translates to CASSHNRGPETQYF.

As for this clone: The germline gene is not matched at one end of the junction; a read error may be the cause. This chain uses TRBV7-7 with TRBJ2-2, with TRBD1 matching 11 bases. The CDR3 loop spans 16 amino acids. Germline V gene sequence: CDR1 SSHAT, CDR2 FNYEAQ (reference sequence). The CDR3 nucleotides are TGTGCTAGCAGCCGGACAGGGGGCGACAACACCGGGGAGCTGTTTTTT. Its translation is CASSRTGGDNTGELFF.

CDR3 sequence (DNA): TGTGCCAGTAGAGGGGACAGCGGAATGGAAAAACTGTTTTTT. This sequence encodes CASRGDSGMEKLFF. This rearrangement joins TRBV19 to TRBJ1-4; 7 nucleotides line up with TRBD1. CDR3 length: 14 amino acids. In germline, CDR1 is LNHDA, CDR2 SQIVND (reference sequence). V was pared by 6 bases and J by 8 bases, with 9 bases of the junction left unmatched.

CDR3 sequence (DNA): TGCGCCAGCATTCCCCGCCTCCGCGATACGCAGTATTTT. Its protein product is CASIPRLRDTQYF. V usage is TRBV23-1 and J usage is TRBJ2-3; unclear D gene. TRBV23-1 is reported as an ORF; its role is uncertain. The CDR3 extends over 13 amino acids. With 7 bases removed from V and 6 bases from J, the gap between germline ends came to 14 bases.